This T cell receptor (beta chain) originates from a study of T cell repertoires in cytomegalovirus infection. MiXCR was run by TCRdb on the reads, yielding one entry per CDR3 protein. Of some 230,000 distinct CDR3 sequences detected, 20% to 25% appear once; the ten largest clones hold about 20%. Per germline, CDR1 SEHNR and CDR2 FQNEAQ (reference sequence). V was pared by 3 bases and J by 0 bases, with 9 bases between. The CDR3 loop spans 14 amino acids. This clonotype was picked up many times. Its antigen is undetermined. Study-wide points: Carriers of CMV plus the relevant HLA were identified by cumulative public TCR beta family frequency.

The source of this sequence is a human donor in good health (CMV status not recorded). Some clones in this sample may be carry-over from other donors' samples. Specimen: CD8+ T cells from PBMCs. The V and J genes are TRBV7-9 and TRBJ2-7; D assignment may be TRBD1 or TRBD2 (5 bases each). In DNA, the CDR3 is TGTGCCAGCAGCTTTGGGGGTCCCTCCTACGAGCAGTACTTC. It encodes CASSFGGPSYEQYF.